This T cell receptor (beta chain) was captured in a study of CD8+CD57+ T cells in acquired aplastic anemia. TCR beta VDJ combinations and CDR3 sequences were profiled from genomic DNA. TCRdb processed the reads anew with MiXCR; each CDR3 protein has one entry. This table has roughly 250,000 distinct CDR3 sequences, roughly 82% appearing once. Study-wide findings and caveats: Controls and patients did not differ significantly in CD8+ Simpson's diversity. Between patients and controls, roughly 29 CD8+ CDR3 sequences were found in common.

For sequencing, patients were chosen who had shown expansion of CD8+CD57+ cells by flow cytometry. A remark on this clonotype: Antigen specificity is unknown.

This receptor was taken from a human donor with aplastic anemia. The specimen was sorted CD4+, CD8+, or CD8+CD57+ T cells (not recorded which) from PBMCs.

The CDR3 DNA is TGTGCCAGCAGCGTAAGAGGGGGCTTTTCCTATGGCTACACCTTC. This gives the protein CASSVRGGFSYGYTF. The chain carries TRBV9 and TRBJ1-2, with 7 nucleotides matching TRBD1. The CDR3 covers 15 residues. V trimming: 1 base; J trimming: 4 bases; junction bases outside the gene matches: 7. Per germline, CDR1 SGDLS and CDR2 YYNGEE.